These T cell receptor beta chains were read from a single sample in a study of blood T cell repertoires in COVID-19. TCRdb's copy holds only in-frame clones and misses some; the assay was immunoSEQ multiplex PCR. The sample holds roughly 15,000 clones; around 77% are singletons and the top ten take roughly 15%. Sequencing was performed on peripheral blood. These TCRs come from a human donor in a cohort sampled during active COVID-19. The CDR3 runs from the conserved cysteine through the conserved F or W. D genes are given only for firm matches. Only part of the rows carry a size: once, few, many, or a class if the clone is expanded.

d_call	v_call	clone_size	j_call	cdr3_aa	cdr3_nt
.	TRBV5-5	.	TRBJ2-1	CASSSEGDNEQFF	TGTGCCAGCAGCTCGGAAGGGGACAATGAGCAGTTCTTC
TRBD1	TRBV9	.	TRBJ2-3	CASSIGQATDTQYF	TGTGCCAGCAGCATAGGACAGGCTACAGATACGCAGTATTTT
.	TRBV7-9	few	TRBJ2-7	CASSLTGFYEQYF	TGTGCCAGCAGCTTAACGGGGTTCTACGAGCAGTACTTC
.	TRBV7-8	.	TRBJ1-3	CASSPETGSGNTIYF	TGTGCCAGCAGCCCAGAGACGGGCTCTGGAAACACCATATATTTT
.	TRBV28	.	TRBJ1-6	CASTPVQGTNNSPLHF	TGTGCCAGCACCCCTGTGCAGGGGACAAATAATTCACCCCTCCACTTT
.	TRBV7-2	.	TRBJ1-5	CASSVGLNQPQHF	TGTGCCAGCAGCGTGGGGCTAAATCAGCCCCAGCATTTT
TRBD1	TRBV27	.	TRBJ2-7	CASSLGAGGAGAYEQYF	TGTGCCAGCAGTTTGGGGGCAGGGGGTGCCGGTGCCTACGAGCAGTACTTC
TRBD1	TRBV12-3/TRBV12-4	.	TRBJ1-1	CASRQGGKSEAFF	TGTGCCAGCAGACAGGGGGGAAAGAGTGAAGCTTTCTTT
.	TRBV6-5	.	TRBJ2-7	CASRTVGAYEQYF	TGTGCCAGCAGGACGGTAGGGGCCTACGAGCAGTACTTC
.	TRBV28	.	TRBJ2-2	CASRPTTSNTGELFF	TGTGCCAGCAGGCCGACTACTTCGAACACCGGGGAGCTGTTTTTT
TRBD2	TRBV11-3	.	TRBJ2-7	CASSLVSGSSHEQYF	TGTGCCAGCAGCTTAGTTAGCGGGAGCAGTCACGAGCAGTACTTC
.	TRBV5-1	.	TRBJ1-6	CASRPGSQAYNSPLHF	TGCGCCAGCAGACCGGGGAGTCAGGCGTATAATTCACCCCTCCACTTT
.	TRBV6-4	.	TRBJ1-1	CASSASSLGGTEAFF	TGTGCCAGCAGTGCCTCTAGTCTGGGGGGCACTGAAGCTTTCTTT
TRBD1	TRBV2	.	TRBJ1-4	CASSGGTGVQANEKLFF	TGTGCCAGCAGTGGAGGGACAGGGGTTCAGGCTAATGAAAAACTGTTTTTT
.	TRBV7-6	few	TRBJ1-1	CASSLEQYTEAFF	TGTGCCAGCAGCTTAGAACAGTACACTGAAGCTTTCTTT
.	TRBV10-3	.	TRBJ2-7	CAIGTFYEQYF	TGTGCCATCGGGACTTTCTACGAGCAGTACTTC
.	TRBV6-5	.	TRBJ2-6	CATESSGANVLTF	TGTGCCACCGAGAGCTCTGGGGCCAACGTCCTGACTTTC
.	TRBV28	.	TRBJ1-5	CASSLWADSNQPQHF	TGTGCCAGCAGTTTATGGGCGGATAGCAATCAGCCCCAGCATTTT
TRBD1	TRBV11-2	.	TRBJ2-6	CASSFADRAGANVLTF	TGTGCCAGCAGCTTCGCCGACAGGGCTGGGGCCAACGTCCTGACTTTC
TRBD2	TRBV11-3	.	TRBJ2-5	CASSLKPSGEETQYF	TGTGCCAGCAGCTTAAAGCCTAGCGGCGAAGAGACCCAGTACTTC
TRBD1	TRBV19	.	TRBJ1-2	CASSSTGGYGYTF	TGTGCCAGTAGTTCAACAGGGGGCTATGGCTACACCTTC
TRBD2	TRBV28	once	TRBJ2-3	CASHPLGGSLNTQYF	TGTGCCAGCCATCCCTTGGGCGGGAGTTTGAATACGCAGTATTTT
.	TRBV3-1/TRBV3-2	.	TRBJ1-3	CASSQGVSGNTIYF	TGTGCCAGCAGCCAAGGTGTTAGCGGAAACACCATATATTTT
TRBD2	TRBV7-9	few	TRBJ2-1	CASSLRGRGTSGTRGEQFF	TGTGCCAGCAGCTTAAGGGGCAGGGGGACTAGCGGGACCCGGGGGGAGCAGTTCTTC
TRBD1	TRBV5-6	.	TRBJ1-3	CASSLRTGGNTIYF	TGTGCCAGCAGCCTACGGACAGGGGGAAACACCATATATTTT
TRBD1	TRBV15	.	TRBJ2-1	CATSALDRGPSYNEQFF	TGTGCCACCAGCGCCCTCGACAGGGGACCCTCCTACAATGAGCAGTTCTTC
.	TRBV5-6	.	TRBJ1-3	CASSLARNTIYF	TGTGCCAGCAGCTTGGCCAGAAACACCATATATTTT
TRBD1	TRBV5-1	.	TRBJ2-7	CASSPSGTVNEQYF	TGCGCCAGCAGCCCCTCCGGGACAGTTAACGAGCAGTACTTC
TRBD2	TRBV7-3	.	TRBJ2-1	CASSLNPPSGGLKQFF	TGTGCCAGCAGCTTAAACCCTCCTAGCGGGGGACTAAAGCAGTTCTTC
TRBD2	TRBV6-5	.	TRBJ2-1	CASRTSGINYNEQFF	TGTGCCAGCAGGACTAGCGGTATAAATTACAATGAGCAGTTCTTC
.	TRBV19	.	TRBJ1-3	CASRLTGGGNTIYF	TGTGCCAGTCGCTTAACAGGTGGCGGAAACACCATATATTTT
TRBD1	TRBV27	once	TRBJ1-2	CASSPLAGGIGVTF	TGTGCCAGCAGTCCCCTGGCAGGGGGTATTGGGGTAACCTTC
.	TRBV2	.	TRBJ1-4	CASSETVQGGEKLFF	TGTGCCAGCAGTGAAACGGTACAGGGCGGGGAAAAACTGTTTTTT
.	TRBV28	.	TRBJ1-2	CATRLRDYGYTF	TGTGCCACCCGGCTCAGGGACTATGGCTACACCTTC
TRBD2	TRBV2	.	TRBJ2-5	CASRVAGGLGETQYF	TGTGCCAGCAGAGTAGCGGGGGGTCTGGGAGAGACCCAGTACTTC
TRBD1	TRBV4-1	.	TRBJ1-2	CASSQRGQGRDGYTF	TGCGCCAGCAGCCAACGGGGACAGGGCCGAGATGGCTACACCTTC
.	TRBV3-1/TRBV3-2	.	TRBJ2-5	CASSHIIMNRETQYF	TGTGCCAGCAGCCATATTATCATGAATCGGGAGACCCAGTACTTC
TRBD2	TRBV7-8	.	TRBJ2-3	CASSPLAGYTDTQYF	TGTGCCAGCAGCCCACTAGCGGGGTACACAGATACGCAGTATTTT
TRBD1	TRBV15	.	TRBJ2-3	CATSSGTGTGKEDTQYF	TGTGCCACCAGCAGCGGGACCGGGACAGGGAAGGAAGATACGCAGTATTTT
.	TRBV6-5	medium-sized	TRBJ2-5	CASTGGSETQYF	TGTGCCAGCACAGGCGGGTCAGAGACCCAGTACTTC
.	TRBV19	.	TRBJ2-7	CASGTRDNSYEQYF	TGTGCCAGTGGCACCCGGGACAACTCCTACGAGCAGTACTTC
TRBD2	TRBV10-3	.	TRBJ2-2	CAISDLAGKTGELFF	TGTGCCATCAGTGACCTAGCGGGAAAAACCGGGGAGCTGTTTTTT
TRBD1	TRBV19	once	TRBJ2-2	CAITTGDAGELFF	TGTGCCATTACTACAGGGGATGCCGGGGAGCTGTTTTTT
.	TRBV19	once	TRBJ1-6	CAGPQDSLDSPLHF	TGTGCCGGGCCACAGGATTCTCTGGATTCACCCCTCCACTTT
.	TRBV21-1	.	TRBJ2-3	CASSKSSMVASTDTQYF	TGTGCCAGCAGCAAAAGCTCGATGGTAGCTAGCACAGATACGCAGTATTTT
.	TRBV18	once	TRBJ1-1	CASSPIRETEAFF	TGTGCCAGCTCACCAATTCGAGAAACTGAAGCTTTCTTT
TRBD1	TRBV6-6	few	TRBJ2-1	CASSSGTGFYNEQFF	TGTGCCAGCAGTTCCGGGACAGGCTTCTACAATGAGCAGTTCTTC
.	TRBV11-2	.	TRBJ1-1	CASSLLGGRLMNTEAFF	TGTGCCAGCAGCTTATTAGGGGGACGGCTCATGAACACTGAAGCTTTCTTT
TRBD1	TRBV6-2/TRBV6-3	.	TRBJ1-5	CASSPIDRVNQPQHF	TGTGCCAGCAGCCCCATCGACAGGGTCAATCAGCCCCAGCATTTT
TRBD1	TRBV2	.	TRBJ2-5	CASSIGTEETQYF	TGTGCCAGCAGTATTGGGACAGAAGAGACCCAGTACTTC
.	TRBV11-3	.	TRBJ2-1	CASSWNRDWSTYNEQFF	TGTGCCAGCAGCTGGAACCGGGACTGGAGTACCTACAATGAGCAGTTCTTC
.	TRBV9	few	TRBJ1-3	CASSVAQDPSGNTIYF	TGTGCCAGCAGCGTAGCACAGGACCCCTCTGGAAACACCATATATTTT
TRBD1	TRBV19	.	TRBJ2-4	CASSKDRGGAKNIQYF	TGTGCCAGTAGTAAGGACAGGGGGGGAGCCAAAAACATTCAGTACTTC